These T cell receptor beta chains were read from a single sample in a study of cytomegalovirus exposure and HLA in healthy donors. Clones were sequenced by immunoSEQ multiplex PCR, and TCRdb holds only the in-frame ones, with some missing. The sample lists approximately 110,000 clones, 15% to 17% occurring once. The sequencing sample was made of PBMCs. The receptors here all came from a woman under 30 in good health and CMV-seronegative. The CDR3 runs from the conserved cysteine through the conserved F or W. Fields, in order: clone size, D gene, V gene, J gene, CDR3 protein, CDR3 DNA. A D gene is named only where the DNA matches it firmly. The size entry is marked missing in some rows and otherwise reads once, few, many or a size class.

>few|TRBD1|TRBV6-1|TRBJ2-7
CASSEWGTGGFYEQYF
TGTGCCAGCAGTGAATGGGGGACAGGGGGCTTCTACGAGCAGTACTTC
>NA|NA|TRBV7-9|TRBJ1-1
CASSLGGVKAFF
TGTGCCAGCAGCTTAGGGGGGGTGAAAGCTTTCTTT
>few|NA|TRBV13|TRBJ2-3
CASSLRGGDTQYF
TGTGCCAGCAGCTTAAGGGGGGGGGATACGCAGTATTTT
>NA|NA|TRBV15|TRBJ2-1
CATSRDPVAADEQFF
TGTGCCACCAGCAGAGATCCCGTAGCAGCCGATGAGCAGTTCTTC
>NA|NA|TRBV13|TRBJ2-3
CASSEAALASRDTQYF
TGTGCCAGCAGCGAAGCCGCCCTAGCGAGTAGGGATACGCAGTATTTT
>few|TRBD1|TRBV7-6|TRBJ2-2
CASSPSSGQGLITGELFF
TGTGCCAGCAGCCCCTCATCGGGACAGGGTTTGATTACCGGGGAGCTGTTTTTT
>few|TRBD1|TRBV5-1|TRBJ1-1
CASSLAGTGGTEAFF
TGCGCCAGCAGCTTGGCCGGGACAGGGGGCACTGAAGCTTTCTTT
>few|TRBD2|TRBV7-2|TRBJ2-3
CASSLAGTSLSTDTQYF
TGTGCCAGCAGCTTAGCGGGGACTAGTCTTAGCACAGATACGCAGTATTTT
>NA|TRBD2|TRBV6-5|TRBJ2-2
CASSAGPRRTGGLFF
TGTGCCAGCAGTGCCGGACCACGCCGGACGGGGGGGCTGTTTTTT
>few|TRBD2|TRBV7-2|TRBJ2-3
CASTTPGVAGVWGTDTQYF
TGTGCCAGCACCACCCCGGGGGTAGCGGGAGTGTGGGGTACAGATACGCAGTATTTT
>NA|NA|TRBV20-1|TRBJ2-1
CSATTSNEQFF
TGCAGTGCTACAACTAGCAATGAGCAGTTCTTC
>few|NA|TRBV7-8|TRBJ1-2
CASSVTVNYGYTF
TGTGCCAGCAGCGTGACAGTTAACTATGGCTACACCTTC
>few|TRBD1|TRBV6-4|TRBJ1-2
CASSDGTGGSGYTF
TGTGCCAGCAGTGACGGGACAGGGGGCAGTGGCTACACCTTC
>few|NA|TRBV13|TRBJ1-3
CASSRDSTTFSGNTIYF
TGTGCCAGCAGCCGAGACAGCACAACCTTCTCTGGAAACACCATATATTTT
>few|TRBD1|TRBV9|TRBJ1-1
CASSHRDRGQGFTEAFF
TGTGCCAGCAGCCACCGGGACAGGGGGCAGGGTTTTACTGAAGCTTTCTTT
>NA|NA|TRBV30|TRBJ2-3
CAWSVSVDSPDTQYF
TGTGCCTGGAGTGTATCGGTAGATTCTCCAGATACGCAGTATTTT
>few|NA|TRBV5-1|TRBJ2-2
CASALGTGNTGELFF
TGCGCCAGCGCCTTAGGTACAGGGAATACCGGGGAGCTGTTTTTT
>few|TRBD1|TRBV9|TRBJ2-2
CASSVRGGVLTGELFF
TGTGCCAGCAGCGTTAGAGGGGGCGTACTCACCGGGGAGCTGTTTTTT
>few|TRBD1|TRBV27|TRBJ2-2
CASSPRRQGAPGELFF
TGTGCCAGCAGTCCCCGGAGACAGGGGGCGCCCGGGGAGCTGTTTTTT
>NA|TRBD1|TRBV27|TRBJ2-7
CASRTGGYEQYF
TGTGCCAGCAGGACAGGGGGCTACGAGCAGTACTTC
>few|TRBD1|TRBV10-3|TRBJ2-3
CAIGGQGADTQYF
TGTGCCATCGGGGGACAGGGGGCAGATACGCAGTATTTT
>few|TRBD1|TRBV7-2|TRBJ1-1
CASSPRTGANTEAFF
TGTGCCAGCAGCCCAAGGACAGGGGCTAACACTGAAGCTTTCTTT
>NA|TRBD2|TRBV5-1|TRBJ2-5
CASSEGLARETQYF
TGCGCCAGCAGCGAGGGACTAGCGCGGGAGACCCAGTACTTC
>NA|TRBD1|TRBV7-8|TRBJ1-2
CASSQDRGLRGYTF
TGTGCCAGCAGCCAAGACAGGGGGCTGCGTGGCTACACCTTC
>few|TRBD1|TRBV5-6|TRBJ2-7
CASSLRGQGADEQYF
TGTGCCAGCAGCTTGAGAGGACAGGGGGCCGACGAGCAGTACTTC
>NA|NA|TRBV7-3|TRBJ2-1
CASSQTSGGARFF
TGTGCCAGCAGCCAAACCTCCGGCGGGGCTCGGTTCTTC
>few|NA|TRBV30|TRBJ2-4
CAWRRESAKNIQYF
TGTGCCTGGAGACGGGAGTCAGCCAAAAACATTCAGTACTTC
>NA|TRBD1|TRBV28|TRBJ2-1
CASSLGGTGTDEQFF
TGTGCCAGCAGTTTGGGGGGGACAGGGACGGATGAGCAGTTCTTC
>few|NA|TRBV5-1|TRBJ2-3
CASSLEQTTDTQYF
TGCGCCAGCAGCTTGGAACAGACAACAGATACGCAGTATTTT
>NA|TRBD1|TRBV2|TRBJ1-5
CASSERTGRDQPQHF
TGTGCCAGCAGTGAACGGACAGGGCGGGATCAGCCCCAGCATTTT
>few|NA|TRBV14|TRBJ2-3
CASSHRQFSTDTQYF
TGTGCCAGCAGCCACCGACAGTTCAGCACAGATACGCAGTATTTT